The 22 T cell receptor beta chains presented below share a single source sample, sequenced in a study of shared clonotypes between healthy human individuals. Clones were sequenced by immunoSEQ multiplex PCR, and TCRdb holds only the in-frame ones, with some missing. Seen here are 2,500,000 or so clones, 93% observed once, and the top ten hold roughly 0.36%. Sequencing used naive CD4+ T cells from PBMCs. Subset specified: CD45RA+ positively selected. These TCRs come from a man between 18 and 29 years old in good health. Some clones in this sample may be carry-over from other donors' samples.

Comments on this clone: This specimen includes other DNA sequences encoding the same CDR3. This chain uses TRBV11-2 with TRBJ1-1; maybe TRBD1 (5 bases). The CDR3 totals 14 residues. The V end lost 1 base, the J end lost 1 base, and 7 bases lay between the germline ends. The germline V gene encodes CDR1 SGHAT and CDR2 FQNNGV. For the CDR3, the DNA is TGTGCCAGCAGCTTAGCAGGGAGGAACACTGAAGCTTTCTTT. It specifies CASSLAGRNTEAFF.

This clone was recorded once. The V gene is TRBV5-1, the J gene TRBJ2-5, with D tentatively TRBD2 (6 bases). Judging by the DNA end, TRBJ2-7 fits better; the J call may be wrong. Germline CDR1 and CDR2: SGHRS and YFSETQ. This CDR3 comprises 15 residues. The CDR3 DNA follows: TGCGCCAGCAGCCCCGACGGGACTGCGTCCTACGAGCAGTACTTC. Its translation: CASSPDGTASYEQYF.

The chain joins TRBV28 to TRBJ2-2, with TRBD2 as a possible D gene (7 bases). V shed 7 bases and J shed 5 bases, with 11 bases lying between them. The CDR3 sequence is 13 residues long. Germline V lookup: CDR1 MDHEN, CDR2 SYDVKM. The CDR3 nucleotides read TGTGCCAGCAACGGGGGGCCGACCGGGGAGCTGTTTTTT. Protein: CASNGGPTGELFF.

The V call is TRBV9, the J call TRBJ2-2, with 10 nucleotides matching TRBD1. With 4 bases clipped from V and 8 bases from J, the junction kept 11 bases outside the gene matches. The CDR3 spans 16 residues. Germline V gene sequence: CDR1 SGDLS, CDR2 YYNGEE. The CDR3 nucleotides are TGTGCCAGCAGCTTGACCGGGACAGGGGATGCGGGGGAGCTGTTTTTT. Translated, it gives CASSLTGTGDAGELFF.

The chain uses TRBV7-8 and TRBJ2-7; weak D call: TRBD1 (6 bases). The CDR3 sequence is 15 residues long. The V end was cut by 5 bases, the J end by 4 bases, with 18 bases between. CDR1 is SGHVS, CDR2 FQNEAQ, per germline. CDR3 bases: TGTGCCAGCAGCAAGGGGGTGGTGGCAGGTTACGAGCAGTACTTC. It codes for CASSKGVVAGYEQYF.

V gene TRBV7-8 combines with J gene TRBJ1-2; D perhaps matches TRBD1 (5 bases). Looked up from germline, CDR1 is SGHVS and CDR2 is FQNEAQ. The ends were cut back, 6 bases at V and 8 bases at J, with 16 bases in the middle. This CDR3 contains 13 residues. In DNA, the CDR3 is TGTGCCAGCAGAGGTCTCAGGGCGGGCGGCTACACCTTC. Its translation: CASRGLRAGGYTF. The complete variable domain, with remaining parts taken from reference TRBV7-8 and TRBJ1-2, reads GAGVSQSPRYKVAKRGQDVALRCDPISGHVSLFWYQQALGQGPEFLTYFQNEAQLDKSGLPSDRFFAERPEGSVSTLKIQRTQQEDSAVYLCASRGLRAGGYTFGSGTRLTVV.

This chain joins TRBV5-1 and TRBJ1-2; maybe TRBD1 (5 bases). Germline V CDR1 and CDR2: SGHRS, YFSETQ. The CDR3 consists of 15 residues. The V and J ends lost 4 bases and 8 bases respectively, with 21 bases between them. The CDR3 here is CASSQHQGLGDGYTF. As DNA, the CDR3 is TGCGCCAGCAGCCAGCACCAGGGTCTTGGAGACGGCTACACCTTC.

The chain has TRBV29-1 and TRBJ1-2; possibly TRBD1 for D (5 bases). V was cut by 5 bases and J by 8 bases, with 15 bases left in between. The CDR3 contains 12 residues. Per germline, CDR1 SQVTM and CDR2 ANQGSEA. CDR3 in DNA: TGCAGCGTTCTTTGGGGGTTCCCCGGCTACACCTTC. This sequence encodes CSVLWGFPGYTF.

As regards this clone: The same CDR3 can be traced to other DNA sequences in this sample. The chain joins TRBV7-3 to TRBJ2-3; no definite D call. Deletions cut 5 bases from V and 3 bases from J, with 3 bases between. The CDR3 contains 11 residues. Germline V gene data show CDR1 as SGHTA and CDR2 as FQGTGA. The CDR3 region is CASSITDTQYF. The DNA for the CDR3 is TGTGCCAGCAGCATTACAGATACGCAGTATTTT.

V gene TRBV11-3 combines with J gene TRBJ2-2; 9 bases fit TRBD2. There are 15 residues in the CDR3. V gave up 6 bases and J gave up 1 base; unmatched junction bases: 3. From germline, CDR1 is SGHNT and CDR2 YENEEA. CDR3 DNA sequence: TGTGCCAGCAGTTTGACTAGCGGGAACACCGGGGAGCTGTTTTTT. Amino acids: CASSLTSGNTGELFF.

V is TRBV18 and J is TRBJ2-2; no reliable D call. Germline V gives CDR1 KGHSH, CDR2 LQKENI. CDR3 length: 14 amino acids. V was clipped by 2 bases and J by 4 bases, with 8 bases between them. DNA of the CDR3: TGTGCCAGCTCACCAGAGGTCGGCACCGGGGAGCTGTTTTTT. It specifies CASSPEVGTGELFF.

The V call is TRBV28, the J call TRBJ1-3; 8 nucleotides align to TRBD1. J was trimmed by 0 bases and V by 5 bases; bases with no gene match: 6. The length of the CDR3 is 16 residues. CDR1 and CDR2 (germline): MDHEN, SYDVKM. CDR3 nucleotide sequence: TGTGCCAGCAGTCCTAGGGGACAGGCCTCTGGAAACACCATATATTTT. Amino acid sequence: CASSPRGQASGNTIYF.

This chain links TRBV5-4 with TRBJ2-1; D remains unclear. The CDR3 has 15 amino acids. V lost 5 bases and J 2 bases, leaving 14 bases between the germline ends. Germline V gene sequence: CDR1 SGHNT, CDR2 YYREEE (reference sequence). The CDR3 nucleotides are TGTGCCAGCAGTTTAGACTTTCCAGCCTACAATGAGCAGTTCTTC. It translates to CASSLDFPAYNEQFF.

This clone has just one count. CDR3: CASSYASGTVYEQYF. CDR3 DNA: TGTGCCAGCAGTTACGCCAGCGGGACAGTATACGAGCAGTACTTC. The chain is built from TRBV27 and TRBJ2-7; D tentatively reads TRBD1 or TRBD2 (7 bases each). Trimming removed 4 bases at V and 4 bases at J, with 17 bases between. The CDR3 extends over 15 amino acids. CDR1 is MNHEY, CDR2 SMNVEV, per germline (reference sequence).

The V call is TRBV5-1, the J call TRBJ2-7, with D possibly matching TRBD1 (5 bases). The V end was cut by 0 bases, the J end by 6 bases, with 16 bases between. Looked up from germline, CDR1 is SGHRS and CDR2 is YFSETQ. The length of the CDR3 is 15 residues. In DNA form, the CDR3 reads TGCGCCAGCAGCTTGGGGGGCAGGGATGGGTTCGAGCAGTACTTC. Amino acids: CASSLGGRDGFEQYF.

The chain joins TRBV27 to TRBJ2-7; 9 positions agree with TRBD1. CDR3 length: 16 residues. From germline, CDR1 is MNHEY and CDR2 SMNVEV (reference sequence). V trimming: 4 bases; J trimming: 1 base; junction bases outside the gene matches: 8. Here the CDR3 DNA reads TGTGCCAGCAGTTCAGGGACAGGGATTTCTTCCTACGAGCAGTACTTC. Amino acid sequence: CASSSGTGISSYEQYF.

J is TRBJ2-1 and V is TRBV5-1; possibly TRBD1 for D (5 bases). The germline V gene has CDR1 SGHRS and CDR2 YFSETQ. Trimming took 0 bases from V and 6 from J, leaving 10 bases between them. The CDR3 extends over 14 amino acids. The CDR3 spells CASSLAVQGNEQFF. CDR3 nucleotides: TGCGCCAGCAGCTTGGCGGTGCAGGGCAATGAGCAGTTCTTC.

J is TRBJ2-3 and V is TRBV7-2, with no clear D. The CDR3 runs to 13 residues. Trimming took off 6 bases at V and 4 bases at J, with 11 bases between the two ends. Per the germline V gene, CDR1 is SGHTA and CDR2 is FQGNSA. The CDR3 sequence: CASSPAGSDTQYF. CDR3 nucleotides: TGTGCCAGCAGTCCGGCCGGCTCAGATACGCAGTATTTT.

CDR3 coding DNA: TGTGCCAGCAGCCAAGATGTGTACAGCGGAACCTACAATGAGCAGTTCTTC. This sequence encodes CASSQDVYSGTYNEQFF. The gene calls are TRBV4-2 and TRBJ2-1; D perhaps matches TRBD2 (5 bases). Trimming removed 0 bases at V and 2 bases at J, with 14 bases between. The CDR3 covers 17 residues. Germline CDR1 and CDR2: LGHNA and YNFKEQ.

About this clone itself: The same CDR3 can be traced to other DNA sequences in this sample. The CDR3 nucleotides are TGTGCCAGCAGTTTATTCACAACTAATGAAAAACTGTTTTTT. Its protein is CASSLFTTNEKLFF. The V and J genes are TRBV28 and TRBJ1-4; D is unresolved. Trimming stripped 1 base from V and 0 bases from J, with 3 bases between. Germline V gene data show CDR1 as MDHEN and CDR2 as SYDVKM. There are 14 residues in the CDR3.

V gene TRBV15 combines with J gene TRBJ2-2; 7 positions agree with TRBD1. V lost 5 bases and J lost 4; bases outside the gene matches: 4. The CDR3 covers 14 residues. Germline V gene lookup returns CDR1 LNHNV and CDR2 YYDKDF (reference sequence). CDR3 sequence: CATSLTGTTGELFF. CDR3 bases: TGTGCCACCAGCCTGACAGGGACCACCGGGGAGCTGTTTTTT.

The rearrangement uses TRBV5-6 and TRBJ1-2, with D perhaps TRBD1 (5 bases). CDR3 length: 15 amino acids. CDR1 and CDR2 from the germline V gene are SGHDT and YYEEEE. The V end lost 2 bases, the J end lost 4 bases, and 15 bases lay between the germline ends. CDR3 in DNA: TGTGCCAGCAGCTTAGACCCAGGGCTCGGCTATGGCTACACCTTC. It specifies CASSLDPGLGYGYTF.